One and the same sample provided the 24 T cell receptor beta chains below, sequenced in a study of T cells in Graves' hyperthyroidism and ophthalmopathy (dated by TCRdb to the late 2010s). Libraries came from multiplex PCR. Instrument used: Illumina HiSeq 2000. Amplification of TCR beta CDR3 regions was carried out from RNA transcripts. For the first round of RT-PCR on the TCR CDR3, the HTBI primer set was used together with the Qiagen OneStep RT-PCR kit. TCRdb passed the public sequencing reads through fastp at Q25 and MiXCR, retaining productive beta sequences. Entries that share a CDR3 protein sequence are merged under the most common genes and DNA. Recorded for this sample are hundreds of thousands of distinct CDR3 sequences; over 35% of them occurred a single time. Roughly 8.3% of the sample rests with the top ten. The source material was blood. Receptor source: a man between 18 and 35 years old with Graves' hyperthyroidism.

CDR3 sequence: CASSSDYSKETQYF. DNA for the CDR3: TGCGCCAGCAGCTCGGACTACTCAAAAGAGACCCAGTACTTC. The chain carries TRBV5-1 and TRBJ2-5, with D tentatively TRBD2 (6 bases). The germline V gene has CDR1 SGHRS and CDR2 YFSETQ. The CDR3 has 14 amino acids. V was pared by 3 bases and J by 3 bases, with 12 bases between.

This clonotype came up many times. The chain joins TRBV2 to TRBJ1-2; 7 bases align to TRBD1. Per the germline V gene, CDR1 is SNHLY and CDR2 is FYNNEI. This CDR3 region has 14 residues. The V segment lost 3 bases and the J segment 4 bases; nucleotides outside the gene matches: 5. CDR3 loop: CASSEAPGGYGYTF. The CDR3 DNA is TGTGCCAGCAGTGAGGCCCCAGGGGGCTATGGCTACACCTTC. Complete variable domain (other parts from reference TRBV2 and TRBJ1-2): EPEVTQTPSHQVTQMGQEVILRCVPISNHLYFYWYRQILGQKVEFLVSFYNNEISEKSEIFDDQFSVERPDGSNFTLKIRSTKLEDSAMYFCASSEAPGGYGYTFGSGTRLTVV.

J is TRBJ1-2 and V is TRBV10-3; D might be TRBD1 (5 bases). Germline CDR1 ENHRY, CDR2 SYGVKD. The CDR3 has 14 residues. V was cut by 2 bases and J by 5 bases, with 12 bases left in between. The CDR3 DNA reads as TGTGCCATCAGTGAGGGGGGAGCGGGATATGGCTACACCTTC. This translates into CAISEGGAGYGYTF.

This CDR3 is CSARDPGTSWKETQYF. In DNA form, the CDR3 reads TGCAGTGCTAGAGATCCCGGGACTAGTTGGAAAGAGACCCAGTACTTC. The chain has TRBV20-1 and TRBJ2-5, with 8 bases identical to TRBD2. Germline trimming cut 0 bases from V and 3 bases from J; bases unmatched to any gene: 9. Germline V gives CDR1 DFQATT, CDR2 SNEGSKA (reference sequence). There are 16 residues in the CDR3.

This clonotype was counted at least ten times. The J gene is TRBJ1-2, the V gene TRBV9; 9 nucleotides line up with TRBD1. There are 15 residues in the CDR3. From germline, CDR1 is SGDLS and CDR2 YYNGEE. Trimming at V came to 4 bases and at J to 8 bases, leaving 12 bases not matched to a gene. CDR3 coding DNA: TGTGCCAGCAGCCACGGGACAGGGCGATACGGAGGCTACACCTTC. This gives the protein CASSHGTGRYGGYTF.

The CDR3 nucleotides are TGTGCCAGCACCCTGAGAGACACCGGGGAGCTGTTTTTT. It translates to CASTLRDTGELFF. This chain joins TRBV6-5 and TRBJ2-2; D gene ambiguous. This CDR3 spans 13 amino acids. Germline V lookup: CDR1 MNHEY, CDR2 SVGAGI. Trimming shortened V by 7 bases and J by 3 bases, and 9 bases separated the two germline ends.

Here the CDR3 reads CSASPPISAQHF. The CDR3 nucleotides are TGCAGTGCTTCCCCCCCTATCTCGGCCCAGCATTTT. V is TRBV20-1 and J is TRBJ1-5, with no clear D. V dropped 5 bases and J dropped 11 bases, with 16 bases sitting between them. The CDR3 totals 12 residues. Germline V lookup: CDR1 DFQATT, CDR2 SNEGSKA (reference sequence).

The chain combines TRBV19 with TRBJ1-5; the D is unclear. Germline V lookup: CDR1 LNHDA, CDR2 SQIVND (reference sequence). Trimming removed 9 bases from V and 5 bases from J, with 14 bases in between. The CDR3 extends over 13 amino acids. The CDR3 region is CASSQVHDQPQHF. CDR3 nucleotide sequence: TGTGCCAGCAGCCAAGTCCACGATCAGCCCCAGCATTTT.

In this sample, this clonotype turned up many times. The CDR3 DNA sequence: TGTGCCAGCAGTCTGGGACCGCATAGCAATCAGCCCCAGCATTTT. Translation: CASSLGPHSNQPQHF. The V gene is TRBV6-5, the J gene TRBJ1-5; the D gene is possibly TRBD1 (5 bases). The V and J ends lost 5 bases and 0 bases respectively, with 11 bases between them. CDR3 size: 15 residues. CDR1 and CDR2 (germline): MNHEY, SVGAGI.

This clonotype was detected many times. The chain combines TRBV20-1 with TRBJ2-5, with D hard to call. The CDR3 contains 13 residues. The V and J ends lost 6 bases and 4 bases respectively, with 15 bases between them. Germline CDR1 reads DFQATT; CDR2 reads SNEGSKA (reference sequence). Written as DNA, the CDR3 is TGCAGTGCGCCTAGTGTTTTGGGAGAGACCCAGTACTTC. It specifies CSAPSVLGETQYF.

Ten or more counts support this clonotype. The chain couples TRBV10-3 to TRBJ2-7; D may correspond to TRBD1 or TRBD2 (5 bases each). This CDR3 comprises 13 residues. Trimming took 0 bases from V and 12 from J, leaving 15 bases between them. CDR1 and CDR2 (germline): ENHRY, SYGVKD. The CDR3 DNA follows: TGTGCCATCAGTGAGTCGTGGGACCCGAGCTGGTACTTC. Translating it yields CAISESWDPSWYF.

The gene calls are TRBV6-1 and TRBJ1-2; maybe TRBD1 (5 bases). The V gene lost 3 bases and the J gene lost 3 bases, with 11 bases spanning the gap. From germline, CDR1 is MNHNS and CDR2 SASEGT. CDR3 size: 14 residues. CDR3 nucleotide sequence: TGTGCCAGCAGTGATGACACAGGACACTATGGCTACACCTTC. It codes for CASSDDTGHYGYTF.

The chain joins TRBV2 to TRBJ1-2, with a weak D call TRBD1 (6 bases). The CDR3 extends over 14 amino acids. Germline V gene lookup returns CDR1 SNHLY and CDR2 FYNNEI. Trimming took off 1 base at V and 4 bases at J, with 10 bases between the two ends. The CDR3, as DNA: TGTGCCAGCAGTGAAGGGGGGCGCGGCTATGGCTACACCTTC. This encodes CASSEGGRGYGYTF.

The J gene is TRBJ1-5, the V gene TRBV12-3 or TRBV12-4, with no clear D. The CDR3 covers 14 residues. With 6 bases removed from V and 7 bases from J, the gap between germline ends came to 16 bases. CDR3 DNA: TGTGCCAGCAGCCCTCGTGGGTCGGGGCAGCCCCAGCATTTT. This translates into CASSPRGSGQPQHF.

This clonotype was seen a handful of times. The chain combines TRBV5-1 with TRBJ1-1; TRBD1 agrees at 8 bases. V gave up 0 bases and J gave up 4 bases; unmatched junction bases: 8. The germline gives CDR1 SGHRS, CDR2 YFSETQ. This CDR3 is 16 amino acids long. The CDR3 nucleotides read TGCGCCAGCAGCTTGGTCCCGACAGGGGTGAGCACTGAAGCTTTCTTT. Its translation is CASSLVPTGVSTEAFF.

The table lists this clonotype with a few counts. Its ends do not fully match the called genes, so a read error is possible. CDR3 sequence: CASSYSTGLAF. The CDR3 bases are TGTGCCAGCAGTTACTCTACAGGATTAGCTTTC. The rearrangement joins TRBV6-6 to TRBJ1-2, with D maybe TRBD1 (5 bases). CDR1 is MNHNY, CDR2 SVGAGI, per germline (reference sequence). The CDR3 length is 11 residues.

The chain joins TRBV4-1 to TRBJ2-5; D possibly corresponds to TRBD1 (5 bases). Germline V CDR1 and CDR2: MGHRA, YSYEKL. The ends were cut back, 4 bases at V and 5 bases at J, with 11 bases in the middle. The CDR3 has 13 amino acids. The CDR3 reads CASSLEKGETQYF. CDR3 nucleotides: TGCGCCAGCAGCCTCGAGAAGGGGGAGACCCAGTACTTC.

Ten or more counts support this clonotype. The genes are TRBV6-5 and TRBJ2-7, with 12 bases fitting TRBD2. This CDR3 has 16 amino acids. The J segment lost 2 bases and the V segment lost 5 bases, leaving 7 bases of the junction unmatched. Germline V gives CDR1 MNHEY, CDR2 SVGAGI. CDR3 DNA sequence: TGTGCCAGCAGTCCCCAGGGACTAGCGGGCGCCTACGAGCAGTACTTC. Its translation: CASSPQGLAGAYEQYF.

This chain joins TRBV24-1 and TRBJ1-1; 8 bases agree with TRBD1. J gave up 0 bases and V 4 bases, and 3 bases lay outside the gene matches. Looked up from germline, CDR1 is KGHDR and CDR2 is SFDVKD. This CDR3 has 15 residues. CDR3 sequence: CATSETGQVNTEAFF. The CDR3 coding sequence is TGTGCCACCAGTGAGACGGGACAGGTGAACACTGAAGCTTTCTTT.

Concerning this clonotype itself: One base away lies a much larger clone, so this may be a sequencing read error. No conserved phenylalanine or tryptophan is present at the end of the CDR3, so a read error is the likely explanation. This CDR3 reads CASTTATYEQYL. As DNA, the CDR3 is TGTGCCAGCACCACCGCGACCTACGAGCAGTACCTC. The chain employs TRBV11-2 and TRBJ2-7; D is ambiguous. CDR3 length: 12 residues. V dropped 7 bases and J dropped 2 bases, with 9 bases sitting between them. From germline, CDR1 is SGHAT and CDR2 FQNNGV.

This clonotype was counted only a few times. The chain carries TRBV7-2 and TRBJ2-5; D gene uncertain. Germline lookup yields CDR1 SGHTA and CDR2 FQGNSA. Deletions cut 4 bases from V and 0 bases from J, with 9 bases between. The CDR3 runs to 14 residues. The DNA for the CDR3 is TGTGCCAGCAGCTACCCCAGAAACCAAGAGACCCAGTACTTC. Translating it yields CASSYPRNQETQYF.

This clonotype was recorded a few times. The chain uses TRBV27 and TRBJ1-6; TRBD1 agrees at 7 bases. The CDR3 consists of 15 residues. J gave up 6 bases and V 5 bases, and 7 bases lay outside the gene matches. Germline V lookup: CDR1 MNHEY, CDR2 SMNVEV (reference sequence). CDR3 amino acids: CASSLRQGTNSPLHF. DNA of the CDR3: TGTGCCAGCAGTCTTCGACAGGGCACTAATTCACCCCTCCACTTT.

This clonotype has only a few counts. The chain carries TRBV5-1 and TRBJ1-4, with D perhaps matching TRBD1 (5 bases). CDR1 is SGHRS, CDR2 YFSETQ, per germline. With 4 bases removed from V and 0 bases from J, the gap between germline ends came to 13 bases. This CDR3 is built from 16 residues. The CDR3 region has the DNA TGCGCCAGCAGCCCGGGGGTACAGACAACTAATGAAAAACTGTTTTTT. Protein product: CASSPGVQTTNEKLFF.

CDR3 sequence (DNA): TGTGCCAGCAGCGTAGTGGAGAGCGGCTACACCTTC. Protein product: CASSVVESGYTF. This chain joins TRBV7-3 and TRBJ1-2; D is unresolved. Trimming took off 5 bases at V and 8 bases at J, with 12 bases between the two ends. Germline-derived CDR1 and CDR2 are SGHTA and FQGTGA. The CDR3 contains 12 residues. Variable domain in full (rest from reference TRBV7-3 and TRBJ1-2): GAGVSQTPSNKVTEKGKYVELRCDPISGHTALYWYRQSLGQGPEFLIYFQGTGAADDSGLPNDRFFAVRPEGSVSTLKIQRTERGDSAVYLCASSVVESGYTFGSGTRLTVV.